The clone carrying this T cell receptor beta chain was observed a handful of times. Its antigen remains unknown. The data stem from a study of T-cell memory formation after mild COVID-19. Study overall: Largely, TCR clusters stayed within a single donor. Whole-study findings and limits: Clones that shrank (day 15 to 85) were balanced CD4/CD8, whereas later expanders leaned CD4+. The authors did not confirm SARS-CoV-2 specificity of second-wave clones peaking day 37. CD4+ contracting clones were found mainly in CM and EM, and CD8+ ones in EMRA.

The length of the CDR3 is 15 residues. Trimming removed 4 bases at V and 4 bases at J, with 12 bases between. Germline lookup yields CDR1 SGHRS and CDR2 YFSETQ. MiXCR, run by TCRdb on the 5' RACE reads, gives a single entry per CDR3 protein. Of about 610,000 distinct CDR3 sequences listed, approximately 15% are singletons. The receptor was isolated from an adult woman who had mild COVID-19 (a few samples of this study predate the infection). Cell type and time point are not known. Sequenced: PBMCs or a T cell subset sorted from them (not recorded which). The chain joins TRBV5-1 to TRBJ2-6, with a possible D match to TRBD1 (6 bases). The CDR3 is CASSLEGQGANVLTF. For the CDR3, the DNA is TGCGCCAGCAGCCTCGAAGGACAGGGGGCCAACGTCCTGACTTTC.